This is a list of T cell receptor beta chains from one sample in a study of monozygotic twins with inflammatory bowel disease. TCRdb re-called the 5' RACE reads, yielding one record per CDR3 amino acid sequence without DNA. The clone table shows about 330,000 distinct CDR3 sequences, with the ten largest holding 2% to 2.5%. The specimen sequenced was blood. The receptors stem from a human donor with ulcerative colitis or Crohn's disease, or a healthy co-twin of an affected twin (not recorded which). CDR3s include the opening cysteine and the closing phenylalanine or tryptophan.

CDR3: CASSQGEISGSDYSSYNEQFF; J: TRBJ2-1; V: TRBV14; length: 21
CDR3: CASSLYRGRNNEQFF; J: TRBJ2-1; V: TRBV5-1; length: 15
CDR3: CASSQDSGDEQYF; J: TRBJ2-7; V: TRBV4-1; length: 13
CDR3: CATSGSQEGYTF; J: TRBJ1-2; V: TRBV24-1; length: 12
CDR3: CASSLSELTTKLFF; J: TRBJ1-4; V: TRBV7-9; length: 14
CDR3: CASRRGLGGYGYTF; J: TRBJ1-2; V: TRBV6-1; length: 14
CDR3: CASGGAALGQPQYF; J: TRBJ1-5; V: TRBV6-2/TRBV6-3; length: 14
CDR3: CASSLIAGSSKNIQYF; J: TRBJ2-4; V: TRBV11-2; length: 16
CDR3: CASSQDTGTGWSSF; J: TRBJ1-2; V: TRBV3-1; length: 14
CDR3: CASSLTPPSNYGYTF; J: TRBJ1-2; V: TRBV12-3/TRBV12-4; length: 15
CDR3: CASRPAGANEQFF; J: TRBJ2-1; V: TRBV6-2/TRBV6-3; length: 13
CDR3: CASSQGSGGALEGEQYF; J: TRBJ2-7; V: TRBV4-2; length: 17
CDR3: CSALSGRGTGELFF; J: TRBJ2-2; V: TRBV20-1; length: 14
CDR3: CASNEGQGVTGELFF; J: TRBJ2-2; V: TRBV28; length: 15
CDR3: CASRSPPGQPNTEAFF; J: TRBJ1-1; V: TRBV6-1; length: 16
CDR3: CASSVQGLNTEAFF; J: TRBJ1-1; V: TRBV2; length: 14
CDR3: CASTSQGATGYTF; J: TRBJ1-2; V: TRBV5-6; length: 13
CDR3: CASSEGSWTTYEQYF; J: TRBJ2-7; V: TRBV6-1; length: 15
CDR3: CATSGGITGELFF; J: TRBJ2-2; V: TRBV24-1; length: 13
CDR3: CATSDYNEQFF; J: TRBJ2-1; V: TRBV28; length: 11
CDR3: CASREGPGGTGELFF; J: TRBJ2-2; V: TRBV2; length: 15
CDR3: CASSRGLAEETQYF; J: TRBJ2-5; V: TRBV5-1; length: 14
CDR3: CASSNGQGATGELFF; J: TRBJ2-2; V: TRBV5-1; length: 15
CDR3: CASSFLDYPTDTQYF; J: TRBJ2-3; V: TRBV12-3/TRBV12-4; length: 15
CDR3: CASSPREGPTDTQYF; J: TRBJ2-3; V: TRBV12-3/TRBV12-4; length: 15
CDR3: CASSPQAGELFF; J: TRBJ2-2; V: TRBV4-3; length: 12
CDR3: CASSFQGEHTEAFF; J: TRBJ1-1; V: TRBV5-1; length: 14
CDR3: CASSPHQVGVANTGELFF; J: TRBJ2-2; V: TRBV7-3; length: 18
CDR3: CASSRRGELFF; J: TRBJ2-2; V: TRBV5-8; length: 11
CDR3: CSASRQSYEQYF; J: TRBJ2-7; V: TRBV20-1; length: 12
CDR3: CASSYRRSGRVNSYEQYF; J: TRBJ2-7; V: TRBV6-5; length: 18
CDR3: CASSQDPQTGRYGYTF; J: TRBJ1-2; V: TRBV4-3; length: 16
CDR3: CASSAGHTDTGELFF; J: TRBJ2-2; V: TRBV5-1; length: 15
CDR3: CASSLETGSPYGYTF; J: TRBJ1-2; V: TRBV5-1; length: 15
CDR3: CASSGTGAVGNQPQHF; J: TRBJ1-5; V: TRBV12-3/TRBV12-4; length: 16
CDR3: CASSLANVDEAVRTEAFF; J: TRBJ1-1; V: TRBV11-1; length: 18
CDR3: CASSLLIAGTYNEQFF; J: TRBJ2-1; V: TRBV5-1; length: 16
CDR3: CATSDPLAGSHNEQFF; J: TRBJ2-1; V: TRBV24-1; length: 16